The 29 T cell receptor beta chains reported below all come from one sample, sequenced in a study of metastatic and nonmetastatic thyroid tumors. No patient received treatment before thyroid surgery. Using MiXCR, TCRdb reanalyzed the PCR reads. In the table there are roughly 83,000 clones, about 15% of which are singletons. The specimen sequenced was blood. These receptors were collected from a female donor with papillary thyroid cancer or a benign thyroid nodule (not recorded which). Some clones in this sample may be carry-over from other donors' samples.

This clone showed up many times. Written as DNA, the CDR3 is TGTGCCAGCAGCCAGACAGGTACCGGGGAGCTGTTTTTT. The encoded protein is CASSQTGTGELFF. The rearrangement joins TRBV11-2 to TRBJ2-2; TRBD1 is a possible D gene (6 bases). The CDR3 consists of 13 residues. Trimming removed 5 bases from V and 5 bases from J, with 9 bases in between. Germline V CDR1 and CDR2: SGHAT, FQNNGV.

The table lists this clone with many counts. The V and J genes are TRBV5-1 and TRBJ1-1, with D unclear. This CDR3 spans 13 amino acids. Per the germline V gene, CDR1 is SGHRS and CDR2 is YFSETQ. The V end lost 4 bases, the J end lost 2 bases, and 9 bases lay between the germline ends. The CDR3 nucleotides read TGCGCCAGCAGCCGAACAACAAACACTGAAGCTTTCTTT. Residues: CASSRTTNTEAFF. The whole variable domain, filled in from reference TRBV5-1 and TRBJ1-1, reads KAGVTQTPRYLIKTRGQQVTLSCSPISGHRSVSWYQQTPGQGLQFLFEYFSETQRNKGNFPGRFSGRQFSNSRSEMNVSTLELGDSALYLCASSRTTNTEAFFGQGTRLTVV.

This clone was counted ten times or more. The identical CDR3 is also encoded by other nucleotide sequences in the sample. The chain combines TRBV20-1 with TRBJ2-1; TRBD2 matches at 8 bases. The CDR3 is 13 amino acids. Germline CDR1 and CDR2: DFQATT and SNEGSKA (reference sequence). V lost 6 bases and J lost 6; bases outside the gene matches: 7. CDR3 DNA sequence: TGCAGTGCCCTCAGACTAGCGAGCAATGAGCAGTTCTTC. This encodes CSALRLASNEQFF.

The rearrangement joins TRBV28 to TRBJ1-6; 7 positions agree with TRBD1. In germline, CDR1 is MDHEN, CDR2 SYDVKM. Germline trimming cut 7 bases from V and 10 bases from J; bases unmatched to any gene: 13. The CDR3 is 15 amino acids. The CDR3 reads CASIPGTVLGSPLHF. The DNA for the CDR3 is TGTGCCAGCATCCCAGGGACAGTCTTGGGGTCACCCCTCCACTTT.

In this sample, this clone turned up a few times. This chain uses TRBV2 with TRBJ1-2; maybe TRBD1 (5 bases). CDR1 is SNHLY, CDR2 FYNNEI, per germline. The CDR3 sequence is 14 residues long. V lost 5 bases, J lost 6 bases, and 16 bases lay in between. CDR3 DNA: TGTGCCAGCAGTATAACAGCAGCGGACAATGGCTACACCTTC. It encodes CASSITAADNGYTF.

CDR3 protein: CASSQVGRRKSTDTQYF. CDR3 bases: TGCGCCAGCAGCCAAGTGGGTCGGCGGAAGAGCACAGATACGCAGTATTTT. The genes are TRBV4-1 and TRBJ2-3; D is ambiguous. Germline CDR1 and CDR2: MGHRA and YSYEKL. Trimming cost V 1 base and J 0 bases, with 14 bases left between them. The CDR3 sequence is 17 residues long.

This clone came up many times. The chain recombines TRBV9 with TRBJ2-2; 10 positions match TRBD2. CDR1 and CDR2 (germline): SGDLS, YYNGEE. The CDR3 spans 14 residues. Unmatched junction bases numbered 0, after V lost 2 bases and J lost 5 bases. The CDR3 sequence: CASSVSGGTGELFF. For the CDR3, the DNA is TGTGCCAGCAGCGTTAGCGGGGGGACCGGGGAGCTGTTTTTT.

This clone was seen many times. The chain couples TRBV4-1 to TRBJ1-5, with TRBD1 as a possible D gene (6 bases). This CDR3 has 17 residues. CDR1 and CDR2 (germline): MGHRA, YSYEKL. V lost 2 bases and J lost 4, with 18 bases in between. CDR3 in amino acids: CASSQIGVRGGNQPQHF. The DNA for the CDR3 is TGCGCCAGCAGCCAAATCGGCGTCAGGGGCGGTAATCAGCCCCAGCATTTT.

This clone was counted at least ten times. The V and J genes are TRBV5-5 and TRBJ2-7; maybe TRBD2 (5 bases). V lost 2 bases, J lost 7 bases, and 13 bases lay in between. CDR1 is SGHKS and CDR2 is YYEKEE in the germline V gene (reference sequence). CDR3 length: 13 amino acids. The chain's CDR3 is CASSFRGLGEQYF. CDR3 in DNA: TGTGCCAGCAGCTTCCGAGGGTTGGGAGAGCAGTACTTC.

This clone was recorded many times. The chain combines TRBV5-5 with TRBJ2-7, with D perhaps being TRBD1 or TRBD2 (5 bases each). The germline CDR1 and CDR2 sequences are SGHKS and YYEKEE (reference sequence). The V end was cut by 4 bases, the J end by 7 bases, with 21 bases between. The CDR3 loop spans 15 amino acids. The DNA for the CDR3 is TGTGCCAGCAGCCGCGGACTGGACATTCCCCGGGAGCAGTACTTC. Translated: CASSRGLDIPREQYF.

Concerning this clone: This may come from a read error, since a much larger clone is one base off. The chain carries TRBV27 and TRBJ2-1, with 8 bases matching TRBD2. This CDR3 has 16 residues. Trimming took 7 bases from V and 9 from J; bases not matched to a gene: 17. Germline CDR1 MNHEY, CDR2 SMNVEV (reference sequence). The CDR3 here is CASIPLRAGGWSEQFF. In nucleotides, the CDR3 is TGTGCCAGCATCCCCCTCCGGGCGGGGGGCTGGAGTGAGCAGTTCTTC.

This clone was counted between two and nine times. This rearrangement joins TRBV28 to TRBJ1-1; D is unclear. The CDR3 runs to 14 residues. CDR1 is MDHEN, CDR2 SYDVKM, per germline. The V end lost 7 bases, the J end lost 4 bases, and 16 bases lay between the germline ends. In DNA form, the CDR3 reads TGTGCCAGCACCACACGTGTGGGGAGCACTGAAGCTTTCTTT. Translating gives CASTTRVGSTEAFF.

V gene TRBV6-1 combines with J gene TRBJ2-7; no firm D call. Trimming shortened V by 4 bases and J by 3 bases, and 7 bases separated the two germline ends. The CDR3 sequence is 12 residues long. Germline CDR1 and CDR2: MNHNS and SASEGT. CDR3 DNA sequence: TGTGCCAGCAGTGCGTACGGCTACGAGCAGTACTTC. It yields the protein CASSAYGYEQYF.

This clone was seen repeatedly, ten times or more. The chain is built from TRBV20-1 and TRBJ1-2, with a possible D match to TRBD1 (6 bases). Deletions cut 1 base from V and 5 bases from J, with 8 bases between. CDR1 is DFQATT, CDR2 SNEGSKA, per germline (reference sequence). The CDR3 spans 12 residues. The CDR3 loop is CSARADRYGYTF. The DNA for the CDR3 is TGCAGTGCTAGAGCGGACAGATATGGCTACACCTTC.

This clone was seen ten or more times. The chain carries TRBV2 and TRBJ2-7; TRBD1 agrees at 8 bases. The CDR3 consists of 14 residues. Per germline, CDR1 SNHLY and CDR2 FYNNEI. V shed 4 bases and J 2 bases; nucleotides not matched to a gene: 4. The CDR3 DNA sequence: TGTGCCAGCAGTGCGGGACAGGAGACCTACGAGCAGTACTTC. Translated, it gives CASSAGQETYEQYF.

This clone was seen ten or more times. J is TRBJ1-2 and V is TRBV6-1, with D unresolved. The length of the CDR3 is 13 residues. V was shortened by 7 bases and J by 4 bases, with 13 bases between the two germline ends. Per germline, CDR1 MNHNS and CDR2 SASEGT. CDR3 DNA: TGTGCCAGCACCCGGACCTTAGGCTATGGCTACACCTTC. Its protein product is CASTRTLGYGYTF.

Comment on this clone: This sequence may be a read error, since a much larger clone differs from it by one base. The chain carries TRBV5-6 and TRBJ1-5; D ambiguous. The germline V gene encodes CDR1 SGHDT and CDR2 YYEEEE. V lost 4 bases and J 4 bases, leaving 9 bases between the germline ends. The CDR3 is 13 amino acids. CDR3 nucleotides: TGTGCCAGCAGCAGGTGGCCGAATCAGCCCCAGCATTTT. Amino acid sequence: CASSRWPNQPQHF.

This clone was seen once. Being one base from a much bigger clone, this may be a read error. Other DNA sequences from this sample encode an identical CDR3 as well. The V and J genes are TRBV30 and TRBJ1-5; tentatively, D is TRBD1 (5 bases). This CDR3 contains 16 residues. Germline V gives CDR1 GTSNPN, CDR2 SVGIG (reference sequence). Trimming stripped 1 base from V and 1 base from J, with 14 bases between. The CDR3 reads CAWSAPWQGSNQPQHF. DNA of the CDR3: TGTGCCTGGAGTGCGCCGTGGCAGGGCAGCAATCAGCCCCAGCATTTT.

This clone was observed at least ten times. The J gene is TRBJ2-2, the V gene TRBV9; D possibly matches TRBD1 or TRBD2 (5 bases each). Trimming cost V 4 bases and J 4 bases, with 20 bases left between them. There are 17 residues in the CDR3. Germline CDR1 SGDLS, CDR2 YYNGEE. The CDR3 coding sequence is TGTGCCAGCAGCAGAGGGACGGACCGATCGGTCACCGGGGAGCTGTTTTTT. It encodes CASSRGTDRSVTGELFF.

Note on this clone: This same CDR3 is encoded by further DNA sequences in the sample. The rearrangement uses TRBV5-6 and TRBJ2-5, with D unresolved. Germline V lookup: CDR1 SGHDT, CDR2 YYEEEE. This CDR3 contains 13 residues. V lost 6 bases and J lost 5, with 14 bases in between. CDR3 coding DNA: TGTGCCAGCACCATTGCACCCGGTGAGACCCAGTACTTC. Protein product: CASTIAPGETQYF.

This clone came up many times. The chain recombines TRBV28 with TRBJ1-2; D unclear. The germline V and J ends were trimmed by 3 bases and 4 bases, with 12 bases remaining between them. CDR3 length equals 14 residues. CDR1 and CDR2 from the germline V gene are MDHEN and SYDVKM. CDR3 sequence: CASSFETVGYGYTF. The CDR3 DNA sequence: TGTGCCAGCAGTTTCGAGACGGTAGGCTATGGCTACACCTTC.

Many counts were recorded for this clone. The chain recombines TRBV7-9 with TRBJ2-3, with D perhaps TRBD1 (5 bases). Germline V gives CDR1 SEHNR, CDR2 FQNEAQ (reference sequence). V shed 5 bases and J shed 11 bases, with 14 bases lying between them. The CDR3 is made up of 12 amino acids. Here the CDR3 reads CASSAVEGEQYF. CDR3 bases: TGTGCCAGCAGCGCAGTGGAAGGGGAGCAGTATTTT.

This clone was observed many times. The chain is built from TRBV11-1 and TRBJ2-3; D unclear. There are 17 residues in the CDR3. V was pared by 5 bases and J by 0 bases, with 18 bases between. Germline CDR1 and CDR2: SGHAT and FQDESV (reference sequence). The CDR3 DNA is TGTGCCAGCAGCCCTCCCCCGACCGGACCTAGCACAGATACGCAGTATTTT. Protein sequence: CASSPPPTGPSTDTQYF.

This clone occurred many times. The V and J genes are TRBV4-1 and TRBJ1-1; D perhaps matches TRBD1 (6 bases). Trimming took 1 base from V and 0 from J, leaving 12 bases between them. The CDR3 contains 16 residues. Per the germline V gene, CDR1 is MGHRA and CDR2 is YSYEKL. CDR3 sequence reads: CASSQADSLMNTEAFF. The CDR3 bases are TGCGCCAGCAGCCAAGCGGACAGTCTTATGAACACTGAAGCTTTCTTT.

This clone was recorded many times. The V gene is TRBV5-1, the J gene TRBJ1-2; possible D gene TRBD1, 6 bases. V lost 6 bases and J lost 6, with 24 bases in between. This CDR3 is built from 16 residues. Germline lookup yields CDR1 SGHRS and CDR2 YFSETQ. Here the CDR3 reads CASTLLPGQTGHGYTF. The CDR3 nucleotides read TGCGCCAGCACTCTTCTACCCGGACAGACCGGACATGGCTACACCTTC.

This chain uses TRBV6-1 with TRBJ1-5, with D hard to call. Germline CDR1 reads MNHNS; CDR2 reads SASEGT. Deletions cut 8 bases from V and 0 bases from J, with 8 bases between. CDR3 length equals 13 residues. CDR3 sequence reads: CASSRVSNQPQHF. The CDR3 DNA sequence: TGTGCCAGCTCACGGGTTAGCAATCAGCCCCAGCATTTT.

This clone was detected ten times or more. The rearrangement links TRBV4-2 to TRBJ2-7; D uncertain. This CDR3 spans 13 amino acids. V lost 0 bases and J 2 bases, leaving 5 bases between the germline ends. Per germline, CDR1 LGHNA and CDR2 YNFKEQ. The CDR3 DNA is TGTGCCAGCAGCCAAGATCGGGCCTACGAGCAGTACTTC. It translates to CASSQDRAYEQYF.

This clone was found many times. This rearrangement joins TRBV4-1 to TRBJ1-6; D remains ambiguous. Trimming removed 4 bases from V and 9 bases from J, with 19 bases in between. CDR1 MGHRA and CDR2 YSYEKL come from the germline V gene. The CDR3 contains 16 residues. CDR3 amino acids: CASSRAPEASGSPLHF. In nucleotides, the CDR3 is TGCGCCAGCAGCCGGGCCCCCGAAGCTTCGGGTTCACCCCTCCACTTT.

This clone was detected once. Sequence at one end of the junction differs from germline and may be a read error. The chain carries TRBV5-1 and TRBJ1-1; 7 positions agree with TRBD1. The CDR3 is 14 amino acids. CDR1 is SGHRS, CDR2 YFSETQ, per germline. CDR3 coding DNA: TGCGCCAGCAGCTTGAAGACAGGGCACACTGAAGCCTTCTTT. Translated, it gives CASSLKTGHTEAFF.